Below, one TCR beta chain is given with its context. Participants came from about two dozen US areas, aged about 18 to 89 years. Clinical history as reported by participants underpinned cohort assignment. The recovered donors of Cohort 3 showed two negative PCRs, clearance, or symptom resolution. Per the germline V gene, CDR1 is SGHAT and CDR2 is FQNNGV. V was clipped by 4 bases and J by 5 bases; unmatched bases: 11. The CDR3 length is 17 residues. The method was immunoSEQ multiplex PCR; TCRdb's version includes in-frame clones alone and lacks a portion of them. The sample yields approximately 220,000 clones, roughly 89% seen once. This specimen comes from a study of blood T cell repertoires in COVID-19. Study overall: The samples span acute and convalescent COVID-19 from the United States, Italy and Spain.

The receptor's source is a middle-aged woman who had recovered from COVID-19. The rearrangement uses TRBV11-2 and TRBJ2-3; 11 bases are a match to TRBD2. Sequencing input: PBMCs or T cells enriched from blood (not recorded which). CDR3 sequence (DNA): TGTGCCAGCAGCTGGCGGTATAGCGGGAGGGCCGTAGATACGCAGTATTTT. This sequence encodes CASSWRYSGRAVDTQYF.